The following is a TCR beta chain sequence with its context. What it binds is not known. This record belongs to a study of cytomegalovirus exposure and HLA in healthy donors. Study-level information: Sequencing of 150 million to 200 million T cells in an earlier analysis found 90 million to 120 million unique TCR beta sequences.

The CDR3 is made up of 15 amino acids. Germline CDR1 and CDR2: LNHDA and SQIVND (reference sequence). Deletions cut 6 bases from V and 1 base from J, with 10 bases between. Overall study findings and caveats: The classifier reportedly diagnosed cytomegalovirus status with high specificity and sensitivity. Analysis was carried out at a later point, and it linked a missense DCLRE1C variant to TCR beta V- and J-gene trimming. As a later analysis revealed, most CMV-associated TCR beta chains appeared HLA-restricted.

13 Jbeta primers and 60 Vbeta primers were used for the PCR. Here immunoSEQ multiplex PCR was the method, and the copy in TCRdb shows in-frame clones only, minus some. This repertoire shows under 80,000 clones, about 80% found once; its top ten account for roughly 51%. The gene calls are TRBV19 and TRBJ1-6; weak D call: TRBD1 (5 bases). This clonotype originated in a man over 45 in good health and CMV-seropositive. The sequencing sample was made of PBMCs. For the CDR3, the DNA is TGTGCCAGTAGCTCAGGGCCGTCCTATAATTCACCCCTCCACTTT. Protein: CASSSGPSYNSPLHF.